This T cell receptor (beta chain) came from a study of blood T cells in healthy people across ages. This clonotype was recorded a few times. V lost 4 bases to trimming and J lost 4 bases, with 16 bases between them. Germline CDR1 is MNHNY and CDR2 is SVGAGI (reference sequence). The CDR3 has 15 residues. Primers used in a second PCR of about 6 to 11 cycles were a sample-barcoded 5' primer and a J-beta primer mix. TCRdb fed the 5' RACE reads into MiXCR, producing one record per CDR3 protein. The table records roughly 930,000 distinct CDR3 sequences, 48% of them present only once. Sequences were obtained from blood. This TCR derives from a man younger than 40 in good health. The V call is TRBV6-6, the J call TRBJ2-5; D may correspond to TRBD1 or TRBD2 (5 bases each). The CDR3 spells CASSSRGALRETQYF. CDR3 DNA: TGTGCCAGCAGTTCGAGGGGTGCTCTGCGAGAGACCCAGTACTTC.